The sequence of this TCR beta chain was determined in a study of shared clonotypes between healthy human individuals. Study-level points and caveats: Having only a few donors restricted how much genetic and exposure-history diversity was captured. Blood alone was sampled, and tissue repertoires likely differ.

Roughly 81 million PBMCs per unsorted sample were used for genomic DNA. Trimming took off 5 bases at V and 8 bases at J, with 9 bases between the two ends. The CDR3 sequence is 11 residues long. The germline CDR1 and CDR2 sequences are SEHNR and FQNEAQ (reference sequence). It was at deep level that the assay was run. This table comes from immunoSEQ multiplex PCR, and its TCRdb copy is limited to in-frame clones, with some not included. The sample contains approximately 500,000 clones, about 78% of which appear only once. This clone was seen ten or more times. What it recognizes is unknown. The source of this sequence is a woman aged 35 to 49 in good health. Some clones in this sample may be carry-over from other donors' samples. The material sequenced was PBMCs. This chain links TRBV7-9 with TRBJ1-1; D is perhaps TRBD1 (5 bases). This chain's CDR3 is CASSRQFEAFF. The DNA of the CDR3 is TGTGCCAGCAGCCGACAGTTCGAAGCTTTCTTT.